These 15 T cell receptor beta chains share one sample of origin, sequenced in a study of regulatory T cells in long-lasting Graves disease. Regarding time point: persistent/refractory GD, antithyroid drugs over 5 years with positive TRAb. From RNA extracted from PBMCs, the TCR library was made. Arm-PCR with iRepertoire HTBI primers amplified the CDR3 regions for these TCR beta libraries. TCRdb recomputed calls from the multiplex PCR reads with MiXCR, one row per CDR3 protein. The repertoire holds 700,000 or so distinct CDR3 sequences, with about 32% as singletons. The material was peripheral blood mononuclear cells (PBMCs), obtained when the disease was refractory, from a patient treated with antithyroid drugs. All receptors derive from a female donor with Graves disease.

This clonotype was seen only a few times. V and J are TRBV6-1 and TRBJ1-1; D is possibly TRBD1 (6 bases). Trimming took off 6 bases at V and 4 bases at J, with 18 bases between the two ends. This CDR3 has 15 residues. Germline loops: CDR1 MNHNS, CDR2 SASEGT. The CDR3 is CASSRSGARGTEAFF. DNA for the CDR3: TGTGCCAGCAGCCGTTCAGGGGCGAGGGGCACTGAAGCTTTCTTT.

Turning to this clonotype: Since a much larger clone is just one base distant, this may be a read error. The chain recombines TRBV6-1 with TRBJ2-5; 8 bases map to TRBD1. V gave up 7 bases and J gave up 1 base; unmatched junction bases: 5. Germline CDR1 is MNHNS and CDR2 is SASEGT. The length of the CDR3 is 14 residues. This CDR3 reads CASNPGTGQETQYF. CDR3 bases: TGTGCCAGCAACCCAGGGACAGGCCAAGAGACCCAGTACTTC.

V and J are TRBV24-1 and TRBJ1-2; a possible D gene is TRBD1 (5 bases). V was clipped by 5 bases and J by 7 bases, with 13 bases between them. Germline V CDR1 and CDR2: KGHDR, SFDVKD. The CDR3 consists of 13 residues. CDR3 in amino acids: CATSGRGQGGYTF. CDR3 sequence (DNA): TGTGCCACCAGTGGTAGGGGCCAGGGTGGCTACACCTTC.

This sequence joins TRBV13 and TRBJ2-5, with D hard to call. Trimming pared 5 bases from V and 5 bases from J, leaving 18 bases between. The CDR3 consists of 15 residues. Germline lookup yields CDR1 PRHDT and CDR2 FYEKMQ (reference sequence). CDR3 amino acids: CASSTKGPSRETQYF. The DNA for the CDR3 is TGTGCCAGCAGCACCAAAGGACCGTCCCGGGAGACCCAGTACTTC.

As to this clonotype: The junction departs from the called germline gene at one end, perhaps through a read error. The chain carries TRBV6-1 and TRBJ2-7; 12 bases agree with TRBD2. CDR3 length: 14 amino acids. Germline-derived CDR1 and CDR2 are MNHNS and SASEGT. The CDR3 here is CASSLAGGSYERYF. CDR3 bases: TGTGCCAGCAGTCTAGCGGGAGGGTCCTACGAGCGGTACTTC.

This clonotype was picked up one time. The rearrangement links TRBV15 to TRBJ1-1; no clear D. The CDR3 contains 13 residues. Trimming shortened V by 5 bases and J by 5 bases, and 12 bases separated the two germline ends. Germline CDR1 LNHNV, CDR2 YYDKDF (reference sequence). CDR3 residues: CATSVRRATEAFF. Written as DNA, the CDR3 is TGTGCCACCAGCGTTCGACGGGCGACTGAAGCTTTCTTT.

The rearrangement joins TRBV11-2 to TRBJ1-1; possible D gene TRBD1, 6 bases. Germline V gives CDR1 SGHAT, CDR2 FQNNGV. Trimming took 1 base from V and 5 from J, leaving 20 bases between them. This CDR3 is built from 17 residues. CDR3 sequence (DNA): TGTGCCAGCAGCTTAGTTCGGGGGGGGACATTTAATACTGAAGCTTTCTTT. Its translation: CASSLVRGGTFNTEAFF.

The chain combines TRBV5-1 with TRBJ2-7; TRBD2 might be the D (5 bases). The CDR3 runs to 14 residues. Germline CDR1 is SGHRS and CDR2 is YFSETQ. Trimming cost V 5 bases and J 6 bases, with 18 bases left between them. CDR3 DNA sequence: TGCGCCAGCAGGAGGGCAGCCTATAGCTCCGAGCAGTACTTC. Protein product: CASRRAAYSSEQYF. Supplemented by reference TRBV5-1 and TRBJ2-7, the full variable domain reads KAGVTQTPRYLIKTRGQQVTLSCSPISGHRSVSWYQQTPGQGLQFLFEYFSETQRNKGNFPGRFSGRQFSNSRSEMNVSTLELGDSALYLCASRRAAYSSEQYFGPGTRLTVT.

This clonotype came up a few times. The chain recombines TRBV15 with TRBJ1-2; D is uncertain. The germline V gene has CDR1 LNHNV and CDR2 YYDKDF (reference sequence). This CDR3 has 13 amino acids. With 3 bases removed from V and 0 bases from J, the gap between germline ends came to 5 bases. The CDR3 bases are TGTGCCACCAGCAGGGCTCCTAACTATGGCTACACCTTC. This translates into CATSRAPNYGYTF.

This clonotype has at least ten counts. The chain links TRBV12-3 or TRBV12-4 to TRBJ2-7; weak D call: TRBD2 (6 bases). Trimming took off 7 bases at V and 4 bases at J, with 14 bases between the two ends. The CDR3 contains 13 residues. Written as DNA, the CDR3 is TGTGCCAGCAATACCGGGAGTTTGTACGAGCAGTACTTC. This sequence encodes CASNTGSLYEQYF.

The chain is built from TRBV10-2 and TRBJ2-7; no definite D call. This CDR3 spans 13 amino acids. The V gene's germline CDR1 is WSHSY and CDR2 SAAADI. V lost 6 bases and J 7 bases, leaving 16 bases between the germline ends. The CDR3 sequence is CASSTWTAFEQYF. The CDR3 nucleotides are TGCGCCAGCAGCACCTGGACGGCCTTTGAGCAGTACTTC.

The chain is built from TRBV5-6 and TRBJ1-2; 9 nucleotides line up with TRBD1. The CDR3 consists of 17 residues. CDR1 and CDR2 (germline): SGHDT, YYEEEE. Losses at the gene ends were 3 bases for V and 8 bases for J; bases not matched to a gene: 17. CDR3 residues: CASSYASRDRDPLGYTF. CDR3 bases: TGTGCCAGCAGCTACGCCTCCCGGGACAGGGACCCCCTCGGCTACACCTTC.

The chain uses TRBV30 and TRBJ1-1; D gene unclear. Germline-derived CDR1 and CDR2 are GTSNPN and SVGIG (reference sequence). The CDR3 has 11 residues. V was clipped by 3 bases and J by 4 bases, with 6 bases between them. CDR3: CAWSWRTEAFF. The CDR3 region has the DNA TGTGCCTGGAGCTGGCGCACTGAAGCTTTCTTT.

The chain employs TRBV11-2 and TRBJ2-2; D tentatively fits TRBD1 or TRBD2 (5 bases each). CDR3 length equals 16 residues. V gave up 4 bases and J gave up 3 bases, with 15 bases separating them. CDR1 is SGHAT and CDR2 is FQNNGV in the germline V gene. The CDR3: CASSSAGSLYTGELFF. The CDR3 DNA reads TGTGCCAGCAGCTCCGCAGGGAGTCTCTACACCGGGGAGCTGTTTTTT.

The sample holds many counts of this clonotype. The rearrangement links TRBV20-1 to TRBJ2-1; no clear D. The CDR3 consists of 11 residues. The germline V gene has CDR1 DFQATT and CDR2 SNEGSKA (reference sequence). Trimming pared 3 bases from V and 10 bases from J, leaving 10 bases between. DNA for the CDR3: TGCAGTGCTAGTCTTACATACGAGCAGTTCTTC. Translating gives CSASLTYEQFF.